Here is one TCR beta chain with its context. There are many counts of this clonotype. It has no known antigen specificity. Per-nucleotide qualities are absent, and no much larger clonotype sits a single base away. The sample is drawn from a study of T cell repertoires in cytomegalovirus infection (dated by TCRdb to the late 2010s). A note on the overall study: Because public TCR beta signatures pointed to carriage of CMV infection together with the matching HLA type, the HLA type of each donor mattered for the analysis. Results the study describes overall, beyond this receptor: In the ex vivo response, HLA-C-restricted CMV-specific TCR beta clonotypes were dominant, and in two of eight donors the single most frequent clonotype came from this HLA-C-restricted group. In both this cohort and an independent cohort of some 370 donors, the cumulative frequency of public TCR beta family members distinguished carriers of CMV infection plus the relevant HLA type.

Trimming takes 4 bases off V and 3 bases off J; junction bases not matched to a gene: 9. CDR1 and CDR2 (LNHDA, SQIVND) derive from the germline V gene (reference sequence). The CDR3 holds 16 amino acids from the cysteine to the phenylalanine. Only the CDR3 DNA stays, 48 bases, in frame from base 1. Reads for this sample came from an Illumina HiSeq 1500. The public reads were quality trimmed at Q25 with fastp and then assembled into clones with MiXCR by TCRdb, keeping productive beta chains. One record per CDR3 amino acid sequence lists the most common genes and DNA. The sample table records hundreds of thousands of distinct CDR3 sequences; approximately 10% of these occur just once. Of the sample, approximately 2.4% falls within the top ten clones.

The sample comprised PBMCs. Recombination connected TRBV19 to TRBJ1-5; 7 bases in between match TRBD1. The sequence was collected from a human donor in good health (CMV status not recorded). Some clones in this sample may be carry-over from other donors' samples. The CDR3 here reads CASSTTPGGNNQPQHF. The DNA reads TGTGCCAGTAGTACAACCCCAGGGGGGAACAATCAGCCCCAGCATTTT.